Listed below are T cell receptor beta chains from one sample, sequenced in a study of cytomegalovirus exposure and HLA in healthy donors. Assay used: immunoSEQ multiplex PCR; TCRdb lists only in-frame clones, some missing. The sample comprises roughly 50,000 clones, about 92% of which are singletons, and 0.8% to 1.2% rests with the top ten. Sequenced: PBMCs. The receptors derive from a man between 18 and 29 years old in good health and CMV-seronegative. CDR3s include the opening cysteine and the closing phenylalanine or tryptophan. The D gene is left open where the match is weak. A row's size may be missing; if present it is once, few, many or a size class.

d_call	v_call	j_call	clone_size	cdr3_nt	cdr3_aa
-	TRBV7-2	TRBJ1-1	-	TGTGCCAGCAGCTTAGAGGGGCAGCGCACTGAAGCTTTCTTT	CASSLEGQRTEAFF
-	TRBV7-2	TRBJ2-2	-	TGTGCCAGCAGCTTAACGGGGGTCGGCGGGGAGCTGTTTTTT	CASSLTGVGGELFF
TRBD2	TRBV5-1	TRBJ2-7	-	TGCGCCAGCAGCTTGAACCCAGCGGGAGGCTCCTACGAGCAGTACTTC	CASSLNPAGGSYEQYF
TRBD2	TRBV5-5	TRBJ2-7	-	TGTGCCAGCAGCTTGGGACTAGCCGAAACCTACGAGCAGTACTTC	CASSLGLAETYEQYF
TRBD1	TRBV7-9	TRBJ2-7	-	TGTGCCAGCTCGCCCGGACAGGGTATCTACGAGCAGTACTTC	CASSPGQGIYEQYF
-	TRBV30	TRBJ1-1	-	TGTGCCTGGAGTCTGGCGGGACCCGTGGCTTTCTTT	CAWSLAGPVAFF
-	TRBV5-1	TRBJ2-3	-	TGCGCCAGCAGTCCAGGAGGTAGAAGCACAGATACGCAGTATTTT	CASSPGGRSTDTQYF
-	TRBV11-3	TRBJ2-7	few	TGTGCCAGCAGCTTACCGAGGGATGGGGTCTACGAGCAGTACTTC	CASSLPRDGVYEQYF
TRBD2	TRBV27	TRBJ2-7	once	TGTGCCAGCCTCAGACTAGCGGGAGGATACGAGCAGTACTTC	CASLRLAGGYEQYF
-	TRBV7-9	TRBJ1-2	-	TGTGCCAGCAGCCTACAGGGCGGCCTAGGGGACTATGGCTACACCTTC	CASSLQGGLGDYGYTF
TRBD1	TRBV10-3	TRBJ2-2	-	TGTGCCATCAGTGATCAGACAGGGGCCCCCGGGGAGCTGTTTTTT	CAISDQTGAPGELFF
TRBD2	TRBV6-6	TRBJ2-1	-	TGTGCCAGCAGTTACAGGCAGGGAGGGAGCAATGAGCAGTTCTTC	CASSYRQGGSNEQFF
TRBD1	TRBV5-1	TRBJ1-1	-	TGCGCCAGCAGCTTGGTACAGGGGGGCGTCGCTGAAGCTTTCTTT	CASSLVQGGVAEAFF
TRBD2	TRBV9	TRBJ2-3	-	TGTGCCAGCAGCGTAGCGGCGGGAGTAACAGATACGCAGTATTTT	CASSVAAGVTDTQYF
TRBD2	TRBV10-3	TRBJ2-1	-	TGTGCCATCAGTGGGACTAGCGGGAGGGGCAATGAGCAGTTCTTC	CAISGTSGRGNEQFF
TRBD1	TRBV29-1	TRBJ2-7	-	TGCAGCGTTGCAACCCAAGGACAGGGTAGCGAGCAGTACTTC	CSVATQGQGSEQYF
TRBD1	TRBV11-2	TRBJ1-1	-	TGTGCCAGCAGCTCGGACAGGTCCACTGAAGCTTTCTTT	CASSSDRSTEAFF
TRBD1	TRBV7-8	TRBJ2-1	-	TGTGCCAGCAGCTTTGGGACAGCTTCGACTGAGCAGTTCTTC	CASSFGTASTEQFF
TRBD2	TRBV27	TRBJ2-5	-	TGTGCCAGCAGACATCGAGCGGGAAAAGAGACCCAGTACTTC	CASRHRAGKETQYF
TRBD1	TRBV28	TRBJ2-7	-	TGTGCCAGCAGTTCGGGACAGGGGTCCGACGAGCAGTACTTC	CASSSGQGSDEQYF
TRBD2	TRBV19	TRBJ2-1	-	TGTGCCAGTAGTTCCATAGCGGGAGGCTTAAATGAGCAGTTCTTC	CASSSIAGGLNEQFF
TRBD2	TRBV11-1	TRBJ2-1	-	TGTGCCAGCAGCTTAGCGGGGCTAGCGGGAGATATTGGCCGAAATGAGCAGTTCTTC	CASSLAGLAGDIGRNEQFF
TRBD1	TRBV10-3	TRBJ1-2	-	TGTGCCATCAGCGCGACAGGGGATGGCTACACCTTC	CAISATGDGYTF
-	TRBV7-3	TRBJ2-3	-	TGTGCCAGCAGCATCGCAGGGGCAGATACGCAGTATTTT	CASSIAGADTQYF
-	TRBV5-8	TRBJ2-1	-	TGTGCCAGCAGCTTGGAACAGTACAATGAGCAGTTCTTC	CASSLEQYNEQFF
-	TRBV6-1	TRBJ1-1	few	TGTGCCAGCAGCTTCCAGGGTTTTCACACTGAAGCTTTCTTT	CASSFQGFHTEAFF
-	TRBV27	TRBJ2-2	-	TGTGCCAGCAGTACTCACCCTCACCTCAACACCGGGGAGCTGTTTTTT	CASSTHPHLNTGELFF
TRBD2	TRBV11-2	TRBJ2-1	-	TGTGCCAGCAGCTTTCGAAGGGCTAGCGGGACTTACAATGAGCAGTTCTTC	CASSFRRASGTYNEQFF
-	TRBV6-1	TRBJ1-2	-	TGTGCCAGCATTCCAGACCCAGGGATAAGGGGCTACACCTTC	CASIPDPGIRGYTF
-	TRBV30	TRBJ2-1	once	TGTGCCTGGAGTTCTGGGAGCTCCTACAATGAGCAGTTCTTC	CAWSSGSSYNEQFF
TRBD1	TRBV28	TRBJ2-3	-	TGTGCCAGCAGTAGGGACAGGGGGCGCGAGGATACGCAGTATTTT	CASSRDRGREDTQYF
-	TRBV9	TRBJ2-1	-	TGTGCCAGCAGCGTATATCAGGCCGGGAGACACAATGAGCAGTTCTTC	CASSVYQAGRHNEQFF
-	TRBV5-1	TRBJ1-1	-	TGCGCCAGCAGCTTGGTGGCCGAGGGCACTGAAGCTTTCTTT	CASSLVAEGTEAFF
TRBD2	TRBV9	TRBJ2-1	-	TGTGCCAGCAGCGTTAGTACTAGCGGGGGATCGTCCTACAATGAGCAGTTCTTC	CASSVSTSGGSSYNEQFF
-	TRBV28	TRBJ2-1	-	TGTGCCAGCAGTTCGACTCCACCCCCGAGCAATGAGCAGTTCTTC	CASSSTPPPSNEQFF
TRBD2	TRBV6-1	TRBJ2-7	-	TGTGCCCAGGAGGAGACTAGCGGGAGGGGTGAGCAGTACTTC	CAQEETSGRGEQYF
TRBD2	TRBV2	TRBJ2-1	-	TGTGCCAGCGGGACTAGCGGGATCTACAATGAGCAGTTCTTC	CASGTSGIYNEQFF
-	TRBV29-1	TRBJ1-4	-	TGCAGCGCGCAACGGGGAGCTAATGAAAAACTGTTTTTT	CSAQRGANEKLFF
TRBD1	TRBV7-9	TRBJ2-1	-	TGTGCCAGCAGCTTCGGTACGGGACAGGGCAATGAGCAGTTCTTC	CASSFGTGQGNEQFF
-	TRBV9	TRBJ2-3	-	TGTGCCAGCAGCGACCCCGCGGGGACAGATACGCAGTATTTT	CASSDPAGTDTQYF
TRBD1	TRBV10-2	TRBJ1-1	once	TGCGCCAGCAGTATAAATCCGGGACAGGGGGCCGCTGAAGCTTTCTTT	CASSINPGQGAAEAFF
TRBD2	TRBV7-9	TRBJ2-2	once	TGTGCCAGCAGGGGGACTAGCGGCGACGGGGAGCTGTTTTTT	CASRGTSGDGELFF
-	TRBV7-8	TRBJ1-3	-	TGTGCCAGCAGCACAGGAATATCTGGAAACACCATATATTTT	CASSTGISGNTIYF
-	TRBV12-5	TRBJ1-1	-	TGTGCTAGTGGTTTGGACAGGAACACTGAAGCTTTCTTT	CASGLDRNTEAFF
-	TRBV30	TRBJ2-2	-	TGTGCCTGGAGCCTGACCGACAGAACCGGGGAGCTGTTTTTT	CAWSLTDRTGELFF
TRBD2	TRBV27	TRBJ2-7	-	TGTGCCAGCAGTTTATACTCTAGCGGACCCTACGAGCAGTACTTC	CASSLYSSGPYEQYF
-	TRBV5-4	TRBJ2-3	-	TGTGCCAGCAGCTTGGTGGGCTCAGATACGCAGTATTTT	CASSLVGSDTQYF
TRBD1	TRBV5-4	TRBJ2-7	-	TGTGCCAGCAGCCGTCCCGGGACAGGGTTCTACGAGCAGTACTTC	CASSRPGTGFYEQYF
-	TRBV15	TRBJ2-3	-	TGTGCCACCAGCGAAGTCCGCCGGACAGACAACACAGATACGCAGTATTTT	CATSEVRRTDNTDTQYF
-	TRBV11-3	TRBJ2-5	-	TGTGCCAGCAGCCCGGACAGCTTTCAAGAGACCCAGTACTTC	CASSPDSFQETQYF
TRBD2	TRBV5-4	TRBJ2-7	-	TGTGCCAGCAGCTTTGGGGAGGGTGAGCAGTACTTC	CASSFGEGEQYF
TRBD2	TRBV4-3	TRBJ2-1	-	TGCGCCAGCAGCCAAGATTTGGGTCTAGCGGGAGGCCCGACCTACAATGAGCAGTTCTTC	CASSQDLGLAGGPTYNEQFF
-	TRBV14	TRBJ2-3	-	TGTGCCAGCAGCCAAGCGAGCGGCGGGACCTATACGCAGTATTTT	CASSQASGGTYTQYF
TRBD2	TRBV28	TRBJ2-5	-	TGTGCCAGCAGTTCTAGCGGAGTGGGAGAGACCCAGTACTTC	CASSSSGVGETQYF
-	TRBV4-1	TRBJ1-1	-	TGCGCCAGCAGCCCGAGATTAGATGGCACTGAAGCTTTCTTT	CASSPRLDGTEAFF